The 19 T cell receptor beta chains below come from one sample, sequenced in a study of blood T cell repertoires in COVID-19 (dated by TCRdb to the early 2020s). Library preparation used the immunoSEQ multiplex PCR assay. In TCRdb, the immuneACCESS table is reduced to in-frame sequences with V and J assigned. These tables do not hold every clone; where another copy was compared, an unresolved V gene accounts for under half, and the others remain unexplained. Recorded for this sample are about 200,000 clones; over 80% of them occurred a single time. The leading ten clones occupy around 25% of the sample. The sequencing sample was made of peripheral blood. The receptors here all came from a man aged 35 to 55 with acute or convalescent COVID-19.

The chain combines TRBV6-5 with TRBJ1-2; no firm D call. Germline V gene data show CDR1 as MNHEY and CDR2 as SVGAGI. V lost 0 bases and J 3 bases, leaving 8 bases between the germline ends. This CDR3 has 14 residues. The CDR3 spells CASSYSRVDYGYTF. CDR3 nucleotides: TGTGCCAGCAGTTACTCGCGGGTCGACTATGGCTACACCTTC.

This chain uses TRBV2 with TRBJ2-3; TRBD1 agrees at 7 bases. Germline CDR1 SNHLY, CDR2 FYNNEI. The CDR3 runs 16 residues. V lost 2 bases, J lost 1 base, and 6 bases stayed unmatched. DNA of the CDR3: TGTGCCAGCAGTGAACGAGGGGGCGCGGGCACAGATACGCAGTATTTT. Its translation is CASSERGGAGTDTQYF.

The chain employs TRBV7-2 and TRBJ1-2, with D perhaps matching TRBD1 (6 bases). Trimming took off 4 bases at V and 8 bases at J, with 20 bases between the two ends. The CDR3 loop spans 15 amino acids. Per the germline V gene, CDR1 is SGHTA and CDR2 is FQGNSA. CDR3 DNA: TGTGCCAGCAGCTGGGGGAAGGGGGTAGAGCGCGGCTACACCTTC. Translating it yields CASSWGKGVERGYTF. Combining the CDR3 with reference TRBV7-2 and TRBJ1-2 gives the whole variable domain GAGVSQSPSNKVTEKGKDVELRCDPISGHTALYWYRQSLGQGLEFLIYFQGNSAPDKSGLPSDRFSAERTGGSVSTLTIQRTQQEDSAVYLCASSWGKGVERGYTFGSGTRLTVV.

V and J are TRBV15 and TRBJ2-1, with 13 bases lining up with TRBD2. The V segment lost 1 base and the J segment 7 bases; nucleotides outside the gene matches: 10. The CDR3 has 18 residues. Germline V gives CDR1 LNHNV, CDR2 YYDKDF (reference sequence). The CDR3 DNA reads as TGTGCCACCAGCAGAGGGGCCCCAACTAGCGGGAGGGTTAATGAGCAGTTCTTC. Protein: CATSRGAPTSGRVNEQFF.

This clone was counted a few times. The rearrangement links TRBV20-1 to TRBJ2-6, with D perhaps matching TRBD2 (5 bases). Germline CDR1 is DFQATT and CDR2 is SNEGSKA (reference sequence). The CDR3 length is 16 residues. Trimming stripped 3 bases from V and 1 base from J, with 13 bases between. The CDR3 is CSASGGGLSGANVLTF. CDR3 coding DNA: TGCAGTGCTAGTGGAGGCGGTTTGTCTGGGGCCAACGTCCTGACTTTC.

This chain uses TRBV30 with TRBJ2-7; no definite D call. Germline V gives CDR1 GTSNPN, CDR2 SVGIG (reference sequence). The CDR3 covers 11 residues. Trimming shortened V by 1 base and J by 7 bases, and 8 bases separated the two germline ends. Here the CDR3 reads CAWSGAGEQYF. The DNA for the CDR3 is TGTGCCTGGAGTGGGGCTGGGGAGCAGTACTTC.

The chain is built from TRBV15 and TRBJ2-3, with D perhaps matching TRBD2 (6 bases). V gave up 8 bases and J gave up 0 bases, with 15 bases separating them. The CDR3 extends over 15 amino acids. CDR1 and CDR2 from the germline V gene are LNHNV and YYDKDF (reference sequence). This chain's CDR3 is CATRPPGLSTDTQYF. CDR3 nucleotide sequence: TGTGCCACCCGCCCCCCGGGACTGAGCACAGATACGCAGTATTTT.

The chain recombines TRBV12-5 with TRBJ2-7, with 9 bases that match TRBD1. Germline lookup yields CDR1 LGHNT and CDR2 FRNRAP. V lost 1 base, J lost 2 bases, and 3 bases stayed unmatched. The CDR3 is 15 amino acids. CDR3 protein: CASGLGTGAAYEQYF. The CDR3 DNA reads as TGTGCTAGTGGTTTGGGGACAGGGGCCGCCTACGAGCAGTACTTC. Filled out from reference TRBV12-5 and TRBJ2-7, the complete variable domain reads DARVTQTPRHKVTEMGQEVTMRCQPILGHNTVFWYRQTMMQGLELLAYFRNRAPLDDSGMPKDRFSAEMPDATLATLKIQPSEPRDSAVYFCASGLGTGAAYEQYFGPGTRLTVT.

On this clone itself: At one end, the junction sequence differs from germline, possibly due to a read error. The rearrangement uses TRBV27 and TRBJ2-5, with 9 bases identical to TRBD1. Germline loops: CDR1 MNHEY, CDR2 SMNVEV (reference sequence). The CDR3 sequence is 15 residues long. CDR3 in amino acids: CDHKGGQGGQETQYF. CDR3 bases: TGCGACCACAAGGGGGGACAGGGAGGCCAAGAGACCCAGTACTTC.

The chain uses TRBV19 and TRBJ2-1; TRBD2 matches at 9 bases. Germline lookup yields CDR1 LNHDA and CDR2 SQIVND (reference sequence). Losses at the gene ends were 3 bases for V and 4 bases for J; bases not matched to a gene: 10. The CDR3 sequence is 17 residues long. CDR3 sequence (DNA): TGTGCCAGTAGTATCCCACTAGCGGGCGATAGATACAATGAGCAGTTCTTC. It encodes CASSIPLAGDRYNEQFF.

This clone has more than one count but fewer than ten. Within the sample, other DNA sequences also encode this same CDR3. The chain joins TRBV28 to TRBJ1-5; 7 bases align to TRBD1. Germline CDR1 reads MDHEN; CDR2 reads SYDVKM. V lost 3 bases to trimming and J lost 2 bases; unmatched junction nucleotides: 4. The CDR3 is made up of 15 amino acids. For the CDR3, the DNA is TGTGCCAGCAGTTTCCGAGGGGGCGGCAATCAGCCCCAGCATTTT. Protein: CASSFRGGGNQPQHF.

The rearrangement links TRBV2 to TRBJ2-7, with a possible D match to TRBD2 (6 bases). CDR1 and CDR2 from the germline V gene are SNHLY and FYNNEI. V was trimmed by 7 bases and J by 7 bases, leaving 17 bases between them. CDR3 length: 13 residues. CDR3 nucleotide sequence: TGTGCCAGCATCCAGGGAGTGGGGGGTGAGCAGTACTTC. Its protein is CASIQGVGGEQYF.

The chain is built from TRBV7-2 and TRBJ2-3; 11 positions match TRBD2. The V gene end was trimmed by 1 base and the J gene end by 6 bases; junction bases not matched to a gene: 6. CDR1 and CDR2 (germline): SGHTA, FQGNSA. This CDR3 is 16 amino acids long. The CDR3: CASSLETSGRLDTQYF. The DNA for the CDR3 is TGTGCCAGCAGCTTAGAAACTAGCGGGAGACTGGATACGCAGTATTTT.

CDR3: CASSRDQLVAEQFF. CDR3 DNA sequence: TGTGCCAGCTCACGCGACCAACTAGTAGCTGAGCAGTTCTTC. The genes are TRBV18 and TRBJ2-1; tentative D call: TRBD2 (5 bases). The CDR3 runs 14 residues. V gave up 4 bases and J gave up 9 bases, with 16 bases separating them. Germline assignment: CDR1 KGHSH and CDR2 LQKENI.

About this clone itself: Other DNA sequences of this sample code for an identical CDR3. V and J are TRBV5-1 and TRBJ1-2; TRBD1 is a possible D gene (6 bases). The CDR3 consists of 14 residues. Germline lookup yields CDR1 SGHRS and CDR2 YFSETQ. The germline V and J ends were trimmed by 0 bases and 1 base, with 7 bases remaining between them. The CDR3 loop reads CASSLVQGNYGYTF. Written as DNA, the CDR3 is TGCGCCAGCAGCTTGGTACAGGGTAACTATGGCTACACCTTC. The entire variable domain, with the rest obtained from reference TRBV5-1 and TRBJ1-2, is as follows: KAGVTQTPRYLIKTRGQQVTLSCSPISGHRSVSWYQQTPGQGLQFLFEYFSETQRNKGNFPGRFSGRQFSNSRSEMNVSTLELGDSALYLCASSLVQGNYGYTFGSGTRLTVV.

The rearrangement uses TRBV5-1 and TRBJ1-2; 8 bases are a match to TRBD1. The CDR3 runs to 15 residues. Germline loops: CDR1 SGHRS, CDR2 YFSETQ. The V gene end was trimmed by 0 bases and the J gene end by 5 bases; junction bases not matched to a gene: 6. CDR3 bases: TGCGCCAGCAGCTTGGAATGGACAGGGACTTATGGCTACACCTTC. Its translation is CASSLEWTGTYGYTF.

The chain combines TRBV19 with TRBJ2-5; 7 positions match TRBD1. V lost 5 bases, J lost 3 bases, and 3 bases stayed unmatched. CDR1 is LNHDA and CDR2 is SQIVND in the germline V gene (reference sequence). This CDR3 is 13 amino acids long. CDR3 DNA: TGTGCCAGTAGTCATGACAGGGAAGAGACCCAGTACTTC. This gives the protein CASSHDREETQYF.

Only one count was recorded for this clone. The V gene is TRBV4-3, the J gene TRBJ1-4; D uncertain. The germline CDR1 and CDR2 sequences are LGHNA and YSLEER. The CDR3 totals 16 residues. V shed 5 bases and J shed 7 bases, with 20 bases lying between them. In DNA, the CDR3 is TGCGCCAGCAGCACATACGGGCGGGGTCTTTCTGAAAAACTGTTTTTT. Its translation is CASSTYGRGLSEKLFF.

This rearrangement joins TRBV5-8 to TRBJ1-1; unclear D gene. CDR3 length: 14 residues. The germline V gene encodes CDR1 SGHTS and CDR2 YDEGEE. V gave up 0 bases and J gave up 0 bases, with 6 bases separating them. The CDR3 DNA reads TGTGCCAGCAGCTTGGGACACGTGAACACTGAAGCTTTCTTT. Translation gives CASSLGHVNTEAFF.